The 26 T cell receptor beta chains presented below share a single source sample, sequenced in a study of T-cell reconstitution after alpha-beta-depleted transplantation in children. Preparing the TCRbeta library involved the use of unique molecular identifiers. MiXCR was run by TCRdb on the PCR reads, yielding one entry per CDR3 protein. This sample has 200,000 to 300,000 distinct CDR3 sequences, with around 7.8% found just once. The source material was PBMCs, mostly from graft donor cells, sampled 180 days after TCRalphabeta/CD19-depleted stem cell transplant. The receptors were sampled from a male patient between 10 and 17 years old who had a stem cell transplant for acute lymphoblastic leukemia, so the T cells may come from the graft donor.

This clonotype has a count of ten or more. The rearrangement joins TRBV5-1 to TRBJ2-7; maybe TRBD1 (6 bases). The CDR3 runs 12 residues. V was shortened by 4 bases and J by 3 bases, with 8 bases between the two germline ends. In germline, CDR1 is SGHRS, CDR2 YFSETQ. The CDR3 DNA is TGCGCCAGCAGCCCGGACAGCTACGAGCAGTACTTC. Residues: CASSPDSYEQYF.

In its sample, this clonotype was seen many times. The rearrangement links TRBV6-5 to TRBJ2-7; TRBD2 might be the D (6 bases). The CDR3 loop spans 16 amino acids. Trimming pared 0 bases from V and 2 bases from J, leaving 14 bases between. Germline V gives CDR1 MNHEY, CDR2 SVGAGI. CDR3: CASSYSTGLLTYEQYF. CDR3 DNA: TGTGCCAGCAGTTACTCAACGGGACTCCTTACCTACGAGCAGTACTTC.

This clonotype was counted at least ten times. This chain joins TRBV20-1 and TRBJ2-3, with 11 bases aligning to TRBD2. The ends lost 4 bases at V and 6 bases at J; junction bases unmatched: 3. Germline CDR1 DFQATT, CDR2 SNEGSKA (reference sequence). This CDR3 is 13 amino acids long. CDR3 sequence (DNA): TGCAGTGCTATGAGACTAGCGGGGGATACGCAGTATTTT. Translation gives CSAMRLAGDTQYF.

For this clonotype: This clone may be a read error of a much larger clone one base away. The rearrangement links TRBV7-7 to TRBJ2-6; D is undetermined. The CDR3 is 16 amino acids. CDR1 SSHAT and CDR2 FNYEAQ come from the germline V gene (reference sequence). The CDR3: CASSLPARAGDNVLTF. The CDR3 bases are TGTGCTAGCAGCTTACCCGCGCGTGCTGGGGACAACGTCCTGACTTTC.

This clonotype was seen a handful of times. The CDR3 DNA is TGCGCCAGCAAGTATAACAGGGGGGGCTACGAGCAGTACTTC. It codes for CASKYNRGGYEQYF. This chain joins TRBV5-1 and TRBJ2-7; maybe TRBD1 (8 bases). CDR3 length equals 14 residues. Germline lookup yields CDR1 SGHRS and CDR2 YFSETQ. The germline V and J ends were trimmed by 6 bases and 3 bases, with 16 bases remaining between them.

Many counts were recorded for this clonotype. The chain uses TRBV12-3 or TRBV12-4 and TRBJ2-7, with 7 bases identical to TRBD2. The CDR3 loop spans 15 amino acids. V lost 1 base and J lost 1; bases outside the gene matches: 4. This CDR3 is CASSLVAGASYEQYF. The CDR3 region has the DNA TGTGCCAGCAGTTTAGTGGCGGGAGCATCCTACGAGCAGTACTTC.

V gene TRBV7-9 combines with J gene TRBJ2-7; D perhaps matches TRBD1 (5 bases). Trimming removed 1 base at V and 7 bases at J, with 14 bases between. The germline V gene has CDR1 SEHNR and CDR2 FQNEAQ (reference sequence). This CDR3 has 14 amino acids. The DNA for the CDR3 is TGTGCCAGCAGCTTAGGGACACGGCTCGGGGAGCAGTACTTC. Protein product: CASSLGTRLGEQYF.

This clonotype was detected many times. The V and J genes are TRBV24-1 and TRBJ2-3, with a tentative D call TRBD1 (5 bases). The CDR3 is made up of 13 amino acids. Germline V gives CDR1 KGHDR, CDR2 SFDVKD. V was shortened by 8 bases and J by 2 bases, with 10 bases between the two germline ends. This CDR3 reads CATKGQFTDTQYF. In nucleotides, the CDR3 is TGTGCCACCAAGGGGCAATTCACAGATACGCAGTATTTT.

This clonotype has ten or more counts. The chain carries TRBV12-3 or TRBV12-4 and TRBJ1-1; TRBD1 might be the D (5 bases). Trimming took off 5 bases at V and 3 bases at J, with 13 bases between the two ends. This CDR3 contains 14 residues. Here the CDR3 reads CASSLFRVYTEAFF. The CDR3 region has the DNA TGTGCCAGCAGTCTCTTCAGGGTTTACACTGAAGCTTTCTTT.

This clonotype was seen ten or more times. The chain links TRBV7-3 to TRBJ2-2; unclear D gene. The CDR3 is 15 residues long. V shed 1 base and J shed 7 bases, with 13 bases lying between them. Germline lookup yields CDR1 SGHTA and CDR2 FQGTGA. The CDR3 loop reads CASSLSASAGGELFF. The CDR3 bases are TGTGCCAGCAGCTTAAGTGCGAGCGCTGGCGGGGAGCTGTTTTTT. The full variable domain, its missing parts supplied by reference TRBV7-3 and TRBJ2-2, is GAGVSQTPSNKVTEKGKYVELRCDPISGHTALYWYRQSLGQGPEFLIYFQGTGAADDSGLPNDRFFAVRPEGSVSTLKIQRTERGDSAVYLCASSLSASAGGELFFGEGSRLTVL.

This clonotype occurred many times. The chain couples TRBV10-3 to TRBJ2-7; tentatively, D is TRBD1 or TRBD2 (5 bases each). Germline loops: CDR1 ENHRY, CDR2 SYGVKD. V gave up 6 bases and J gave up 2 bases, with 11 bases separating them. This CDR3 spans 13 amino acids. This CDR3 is CAIRGRYTYEQYF. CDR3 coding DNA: TGTGCCATCAGGGGACGGTACACCTACGAGCAGTACTTC.

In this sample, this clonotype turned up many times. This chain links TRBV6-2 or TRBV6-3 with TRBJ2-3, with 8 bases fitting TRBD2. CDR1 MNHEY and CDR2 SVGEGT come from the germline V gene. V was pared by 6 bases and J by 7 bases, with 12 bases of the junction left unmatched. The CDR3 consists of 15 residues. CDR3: CASRPTSGPKHTQYF. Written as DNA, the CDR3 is TGTGCCAGCAGGCCAACTAGCGGCCCGAAGCATACGCAGTATTTT.

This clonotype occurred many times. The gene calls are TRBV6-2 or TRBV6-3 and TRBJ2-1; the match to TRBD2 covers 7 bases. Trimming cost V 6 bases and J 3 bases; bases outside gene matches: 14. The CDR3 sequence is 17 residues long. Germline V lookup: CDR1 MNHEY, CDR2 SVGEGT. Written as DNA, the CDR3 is TGTGCCAGCAGCCGCCGACACGCGGGAGCGAACTACAATGAGCAGTTCTTC. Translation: CASSRRHAGANYNEQFF.

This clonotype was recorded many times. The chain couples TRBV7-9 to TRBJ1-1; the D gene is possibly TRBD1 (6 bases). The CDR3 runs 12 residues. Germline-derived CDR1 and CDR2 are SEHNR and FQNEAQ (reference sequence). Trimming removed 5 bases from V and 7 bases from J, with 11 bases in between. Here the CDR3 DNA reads TGTGCCAGCAGCCTACAGGGCCTTGAAGCTTTCTTT. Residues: CASSLQGLEAFF.

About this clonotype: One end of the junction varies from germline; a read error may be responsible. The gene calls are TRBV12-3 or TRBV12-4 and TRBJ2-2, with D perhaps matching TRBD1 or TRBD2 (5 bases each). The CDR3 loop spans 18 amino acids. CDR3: CAISLSPGTGGNTGELFF. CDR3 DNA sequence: TGTGCCATCAGTTTATCACCCGGGACGGGCGGGAACACCGGGGAGCTGTTTTTT.

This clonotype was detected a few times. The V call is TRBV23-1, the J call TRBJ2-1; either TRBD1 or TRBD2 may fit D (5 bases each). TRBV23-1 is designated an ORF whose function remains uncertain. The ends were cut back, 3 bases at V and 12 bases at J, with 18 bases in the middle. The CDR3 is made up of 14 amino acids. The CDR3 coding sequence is TGCGCCAGCAGTCACCCGGGGCACCCTCGGGGGCAGTTCTTC. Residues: CASSHPGHPRGQFF.

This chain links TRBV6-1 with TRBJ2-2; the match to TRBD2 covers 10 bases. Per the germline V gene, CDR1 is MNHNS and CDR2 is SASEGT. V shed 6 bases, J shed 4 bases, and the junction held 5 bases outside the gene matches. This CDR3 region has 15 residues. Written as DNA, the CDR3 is TGTGCCAGCAGATTGGGACTAGCGTTCACCGGGGAGCTGTTTTTT. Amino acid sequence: CASRLGLAFTGELFF.

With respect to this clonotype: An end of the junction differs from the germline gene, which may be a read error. CDR3 bases: TGTGTCAGCAGCTTATTAGCGGGTACCGGGGAGCTGTTTTTT. It yields the protein CVSSLLAGTGELFF. The chain couples TRBV7-2 to TRBJ2-2; 7 bases align to TRBD2. CDR3 length: 14 residues. Germline V gene lookup returns CDR1 SGHTA and CDR2 FQGNSA.

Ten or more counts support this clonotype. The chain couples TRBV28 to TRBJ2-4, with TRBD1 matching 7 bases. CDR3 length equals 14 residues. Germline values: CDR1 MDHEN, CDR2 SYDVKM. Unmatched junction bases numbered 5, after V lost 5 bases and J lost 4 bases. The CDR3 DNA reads TGTGCCAGCAGTCCCGGGACAGTAAAAAACATTCAGTACTTC. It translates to CASSPGTVKNIQYF.

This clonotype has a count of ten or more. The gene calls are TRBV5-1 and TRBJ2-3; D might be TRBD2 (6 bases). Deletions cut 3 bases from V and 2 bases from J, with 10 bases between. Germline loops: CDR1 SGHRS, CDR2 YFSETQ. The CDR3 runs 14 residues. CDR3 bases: TGCGCCAGCAGCTCCGCGGGGAACACAGATACGCAGTATTTT. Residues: CASSSAGNTDTQYF.

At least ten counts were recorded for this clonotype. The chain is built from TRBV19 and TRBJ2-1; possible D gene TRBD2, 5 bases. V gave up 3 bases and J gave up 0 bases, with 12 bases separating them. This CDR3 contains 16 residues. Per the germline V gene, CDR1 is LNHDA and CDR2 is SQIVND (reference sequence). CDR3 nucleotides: TGTGCCAGTAGTATGCTCGGCGGACTCTCCTACAATGAGCAGTTCTTC. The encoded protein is CASSMLGGLSYNEQFF.

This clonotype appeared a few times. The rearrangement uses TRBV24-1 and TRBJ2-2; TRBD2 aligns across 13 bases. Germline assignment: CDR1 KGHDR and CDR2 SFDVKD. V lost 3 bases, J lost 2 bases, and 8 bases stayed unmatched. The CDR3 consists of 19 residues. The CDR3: CATSDLSGTSGKNTGELFF. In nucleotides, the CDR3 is TGTGCCACCAGTGATCTCTCCGGGACTAGCGGGAAAAACACCGGGGAGCTGTTTTTT.

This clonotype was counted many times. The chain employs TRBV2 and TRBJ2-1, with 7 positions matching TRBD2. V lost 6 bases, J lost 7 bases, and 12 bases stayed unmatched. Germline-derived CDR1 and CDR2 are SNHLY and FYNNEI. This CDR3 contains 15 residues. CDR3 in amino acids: CASSPREAGINEQFF. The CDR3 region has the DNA TGTGCCAGCAGCCCCCGGGAAGCGGGGATAAATGAGCAGTTCTTC.

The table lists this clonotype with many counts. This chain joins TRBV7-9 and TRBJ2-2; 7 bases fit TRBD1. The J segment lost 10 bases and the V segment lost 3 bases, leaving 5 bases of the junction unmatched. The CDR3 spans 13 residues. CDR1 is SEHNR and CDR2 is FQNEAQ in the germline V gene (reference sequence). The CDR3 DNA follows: TGTGCCAGCAGCTTGAGGGGGCGAGAGGAGCTGTTTTTT. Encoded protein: CASSLRGREELFF.

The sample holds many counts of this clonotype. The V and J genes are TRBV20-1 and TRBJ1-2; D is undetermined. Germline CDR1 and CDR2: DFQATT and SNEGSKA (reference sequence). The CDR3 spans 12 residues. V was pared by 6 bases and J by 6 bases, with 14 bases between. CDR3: CSARTLGNGYTF. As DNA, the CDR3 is TGCAGTGCGAGGACCCTGGGGAATGGCTACACCTTC.

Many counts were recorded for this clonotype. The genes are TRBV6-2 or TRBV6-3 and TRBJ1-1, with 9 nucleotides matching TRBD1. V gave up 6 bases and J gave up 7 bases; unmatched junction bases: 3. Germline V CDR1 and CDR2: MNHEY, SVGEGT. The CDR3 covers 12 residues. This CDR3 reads CASRYRGLEAFF. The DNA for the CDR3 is TGTGCCAGCAGGTACAGGGGGCTTGAAGCTTTCTTT.